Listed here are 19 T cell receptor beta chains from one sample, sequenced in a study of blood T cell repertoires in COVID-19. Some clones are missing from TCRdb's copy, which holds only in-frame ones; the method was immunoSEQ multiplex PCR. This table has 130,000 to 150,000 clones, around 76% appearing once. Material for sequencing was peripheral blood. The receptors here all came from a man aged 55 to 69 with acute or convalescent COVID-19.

This CDR3 reads CASSSSGGAKNIQYF. In DNA, the CDR3 is TGTGCCAGTAGTTCCAGCGGGGGAGCCAAAAACATTCAGTACTTC. The chain carries TRBV19 and TRBJ2-4, with 8 bases matching TRBD2. Germline CDR1 is LNHDA and CDR2 is SQIVND (reference sequence). This CDR3 is 15 amino acids long. Unmatched junction bases numbered 3, after V lost 5 bases and J lost 0 bases.

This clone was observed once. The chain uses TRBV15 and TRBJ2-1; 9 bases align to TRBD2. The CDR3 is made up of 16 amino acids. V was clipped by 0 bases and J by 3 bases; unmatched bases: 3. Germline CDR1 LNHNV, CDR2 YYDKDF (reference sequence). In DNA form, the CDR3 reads TGTGCCACCAGCAGAGATGCGGGAGGGGGCTACAATGAGCAGTTCTTC. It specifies CATSRDAGGGYNEQFF.

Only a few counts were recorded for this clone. The CDR3: CASSPGQGAYEQYF. The CDR3 DNA is TGTGCCAGTAGTCCGGGACAGGGGGCCTACGAGCAGTACTTC. This chain connects TRBV19 to TRBJ2-7, with 11 bases lining up with TRBD1. J gave up 2 bases and V 5 bases, and 2 bases lay outside the gene matches. Per the germline V gene, CDR1 is LNHDA and CDR2 is SQIVND (reference sequence). CDR3 length: 14 amino acids.

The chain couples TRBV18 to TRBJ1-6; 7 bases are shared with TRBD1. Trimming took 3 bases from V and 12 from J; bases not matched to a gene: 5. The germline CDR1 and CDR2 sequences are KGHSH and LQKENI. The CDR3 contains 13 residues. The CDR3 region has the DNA TGTGCCAGCTCACCGGAGGGGGCGAGACCCCTCCACTTT. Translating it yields CASSPEGARPLHF.

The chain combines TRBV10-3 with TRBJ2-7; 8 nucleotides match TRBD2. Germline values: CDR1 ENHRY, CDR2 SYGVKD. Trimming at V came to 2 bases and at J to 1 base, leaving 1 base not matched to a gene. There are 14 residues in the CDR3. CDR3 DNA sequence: TGTGCCATCAGTGAGACGGGGGGGTCCTACGAGCAGTACTTC. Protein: CAISETGGSYEQYF.

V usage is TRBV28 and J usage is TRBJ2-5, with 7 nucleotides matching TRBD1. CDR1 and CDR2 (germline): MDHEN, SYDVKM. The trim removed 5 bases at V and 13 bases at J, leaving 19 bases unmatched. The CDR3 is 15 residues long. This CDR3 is CASSPYLQGTAKRYF. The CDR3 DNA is TGTGCCAGCAGTCCCTACCTTCAAGGGACAGCCAAGCGGTACTTC.

CDR3 sequence reads: CASSRGINGELFF. CDR3 nucleotide sequence: TGTGCCAGCAGTCGAGGGATTAACGGGGAGCTGTTTTTT. The chain joins TRBV11-3 to TRBJ2-2, with a tentative D call TRBD2 (5 bases). Per germline, CDR1 SGHNT and CDR2 YENEEA. Trimming stripped 6 bases from V and 7 bases from J, with 12 bases between. This CDR3 spans 13 amino acids.

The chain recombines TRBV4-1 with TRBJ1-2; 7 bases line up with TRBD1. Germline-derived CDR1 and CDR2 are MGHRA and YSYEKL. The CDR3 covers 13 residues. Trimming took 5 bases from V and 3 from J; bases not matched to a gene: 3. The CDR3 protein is CASSSTGDYGYTF. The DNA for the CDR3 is TGCGCCAGCAGCTCCACAGGGGACTATGGCTACACCTTC.

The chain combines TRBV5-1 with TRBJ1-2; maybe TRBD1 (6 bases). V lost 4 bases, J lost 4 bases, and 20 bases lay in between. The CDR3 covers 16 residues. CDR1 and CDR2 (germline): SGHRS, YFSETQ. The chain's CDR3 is CASSNGGFDGFYGYTF. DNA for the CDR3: TGCGCCAGCAGCAATGGGGGCTTCGACGGTTTCTATGGCTACACCTTC.

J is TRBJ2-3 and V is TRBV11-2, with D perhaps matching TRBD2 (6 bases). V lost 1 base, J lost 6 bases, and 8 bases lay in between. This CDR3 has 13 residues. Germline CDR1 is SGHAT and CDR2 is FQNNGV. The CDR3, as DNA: TGTGCCAGCAGCTTAGCGGGGGTGGATACGCAGTATTTT. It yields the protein CASSLAGVDTQYF.

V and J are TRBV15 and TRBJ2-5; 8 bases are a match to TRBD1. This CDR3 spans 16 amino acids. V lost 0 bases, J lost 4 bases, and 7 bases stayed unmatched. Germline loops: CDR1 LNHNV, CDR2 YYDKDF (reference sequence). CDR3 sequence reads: CATSRDPGQGGETQYF. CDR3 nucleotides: TGTGCCACCAGCAGAGATCCCGGACAGGGCGGAGAGACCCAGTACTTC. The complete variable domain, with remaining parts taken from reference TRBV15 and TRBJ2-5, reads DAMVIQNPRYQVTQFGKPVTLSCSQTLNHNVMYWYQQKSSQAPKLLFHYYDKDFNNEADTPDNFQSRRPNTSFCFLDIRSPGLGDTAMYLCATSRDPGQGGETQYFGPGTRLLVL.

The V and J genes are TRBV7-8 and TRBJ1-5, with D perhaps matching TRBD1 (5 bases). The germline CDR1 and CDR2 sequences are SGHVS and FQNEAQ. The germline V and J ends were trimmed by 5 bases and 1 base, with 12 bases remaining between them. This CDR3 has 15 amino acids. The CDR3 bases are TGTGCCAGCAGCCGACGGGGGGGAAGCAATCAGCCCCAGCATTTT. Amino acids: CASSRRGGSNQPQHF.

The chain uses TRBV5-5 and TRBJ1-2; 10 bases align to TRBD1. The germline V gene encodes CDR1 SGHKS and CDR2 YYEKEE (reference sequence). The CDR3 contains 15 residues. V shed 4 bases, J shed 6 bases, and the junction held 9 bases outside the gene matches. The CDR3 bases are TGTGCCAGCAGCCCGACAGGGGGCCGATATGATGGCTACACCTTC. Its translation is CASSPTGGRYDGYTF.

In DNA form, the CDR3 reads TGTGCCAGCAGCCAAGATGCGGGGGCGGCGATGGGCTATGGCTACACCTTC. Translated, it gives CASSQDAGAAMGYGYTF. This sequence joins TRBV4-2 and TRBJ1-2; possibly TRBD1 for D (6 bases). Germline-derived CDR1 and CDR2 are LGHNA and YNFKEQ. The CDR3 is 17 residues long. Trimming left V 0 bases short and J 4 bases short, with 18 bases between.

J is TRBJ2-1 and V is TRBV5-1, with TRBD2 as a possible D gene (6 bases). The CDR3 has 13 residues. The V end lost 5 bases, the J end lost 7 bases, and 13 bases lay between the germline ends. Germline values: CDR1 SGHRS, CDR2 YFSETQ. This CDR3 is CASRWGDQNEQFF. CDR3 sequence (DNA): TGCGCCAGCAGATGGGGGGACCAGAATGAGCAGTTCTTC.

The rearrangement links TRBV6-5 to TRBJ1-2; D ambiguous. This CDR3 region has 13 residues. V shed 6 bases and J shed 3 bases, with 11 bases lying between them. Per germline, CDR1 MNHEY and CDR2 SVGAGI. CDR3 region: CASSAGGHYGYTF. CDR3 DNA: TGTGCCAGCAGCGCCGGTGGGCACTATGGCTACACCTTC.

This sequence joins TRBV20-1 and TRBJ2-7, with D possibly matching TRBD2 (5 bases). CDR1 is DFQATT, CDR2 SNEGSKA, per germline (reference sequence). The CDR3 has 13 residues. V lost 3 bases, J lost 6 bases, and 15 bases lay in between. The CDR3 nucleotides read TGCAGTGCTAGTTTCGGGCGGGCAAGCGAGCAGTACTTC. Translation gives CSASFGRASEQYF.

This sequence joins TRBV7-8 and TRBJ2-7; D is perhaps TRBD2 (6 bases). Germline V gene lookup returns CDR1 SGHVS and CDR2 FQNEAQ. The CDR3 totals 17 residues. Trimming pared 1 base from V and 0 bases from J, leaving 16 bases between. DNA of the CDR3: TGTGCCAGCAGCTTAGAACGTGGAGGGGCGAGCTCCTACGAGCAGTACTTC. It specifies CASSLERGGASSYEQYF.

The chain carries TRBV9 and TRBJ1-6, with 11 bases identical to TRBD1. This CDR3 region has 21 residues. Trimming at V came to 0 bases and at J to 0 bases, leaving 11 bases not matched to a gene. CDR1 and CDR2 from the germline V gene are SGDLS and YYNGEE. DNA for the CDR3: TGTGCCAGCAGCGTAGAAAGGAGGGACAGGGGGGCCAGCTCCTATAATTCACCCCTCCACTTT. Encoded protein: CASSVERRDRGASSYNSPLHF. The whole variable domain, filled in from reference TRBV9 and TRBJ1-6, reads DSGVTQTPKHLITATGQRVTLRCSPRSGDLSVYWYQQSLDQGLQFLIQYYNGEERAKGNILERFSAQQFPDLHSELNLSSLELGDSALYFCASSVERRDRGASSYNSPLHFGNGTRLTVT.